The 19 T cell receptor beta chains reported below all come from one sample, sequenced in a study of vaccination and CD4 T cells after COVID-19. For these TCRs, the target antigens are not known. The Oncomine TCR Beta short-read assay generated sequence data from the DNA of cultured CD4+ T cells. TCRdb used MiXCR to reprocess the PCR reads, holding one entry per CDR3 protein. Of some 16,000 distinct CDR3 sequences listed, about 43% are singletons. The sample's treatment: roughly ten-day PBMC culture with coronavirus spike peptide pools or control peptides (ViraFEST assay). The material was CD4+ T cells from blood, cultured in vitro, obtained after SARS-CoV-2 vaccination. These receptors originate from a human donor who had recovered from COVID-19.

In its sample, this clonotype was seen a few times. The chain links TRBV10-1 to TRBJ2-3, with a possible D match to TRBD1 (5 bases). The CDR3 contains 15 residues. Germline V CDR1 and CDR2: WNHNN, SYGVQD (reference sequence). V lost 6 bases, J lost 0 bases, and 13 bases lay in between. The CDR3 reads CASSPQGLSTDTQYF. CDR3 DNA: TGCGCCAGCAGCCCCCAGGGATTGAGCACAGATACGCAGTATTTT.

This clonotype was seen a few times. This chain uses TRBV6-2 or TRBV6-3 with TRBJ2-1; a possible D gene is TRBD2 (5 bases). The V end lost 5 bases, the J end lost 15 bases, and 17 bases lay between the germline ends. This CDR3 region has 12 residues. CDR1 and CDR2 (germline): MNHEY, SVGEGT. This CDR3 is CASSPDLIQRFF. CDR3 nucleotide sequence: TGTGCCAGCAGTCCGGACTTAATCCAACGGTTCTTC.

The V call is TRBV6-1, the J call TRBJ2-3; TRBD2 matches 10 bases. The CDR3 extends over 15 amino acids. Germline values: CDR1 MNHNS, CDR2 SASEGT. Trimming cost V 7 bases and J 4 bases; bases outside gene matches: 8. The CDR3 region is CASTPTSGRPDTQYF. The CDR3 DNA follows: TGTGCCAGCACTCCGACTAGCGGGCGACCAGATACGCAGTATTTT.

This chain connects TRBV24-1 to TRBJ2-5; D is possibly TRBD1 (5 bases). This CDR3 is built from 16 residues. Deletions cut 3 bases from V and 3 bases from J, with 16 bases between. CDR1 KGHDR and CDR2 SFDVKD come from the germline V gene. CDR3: CATSDIMQGQKETQYF. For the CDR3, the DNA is TGTGCCACCAGTGATATAATGCAGGGCCAAAAAGAGACCCAGTACTTC.

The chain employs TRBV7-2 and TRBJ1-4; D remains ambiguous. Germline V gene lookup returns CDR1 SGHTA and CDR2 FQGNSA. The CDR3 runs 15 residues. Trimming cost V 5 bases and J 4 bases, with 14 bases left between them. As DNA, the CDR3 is TGTGCCAGCAGCGCCTCTGGGGTGGGTAATGAAAAACTGTTTTTT. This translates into CASSASGVGNEKLFF.

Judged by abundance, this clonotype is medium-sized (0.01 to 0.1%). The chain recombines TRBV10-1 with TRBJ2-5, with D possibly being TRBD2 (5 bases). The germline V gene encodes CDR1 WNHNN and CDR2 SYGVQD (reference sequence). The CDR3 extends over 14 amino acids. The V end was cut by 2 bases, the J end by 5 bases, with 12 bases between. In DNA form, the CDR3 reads TGCGCCAGCAGTGAGGCCAGTTCGGGGGAGACCCAGTACTTC. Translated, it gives CASSEASSGETQYF.

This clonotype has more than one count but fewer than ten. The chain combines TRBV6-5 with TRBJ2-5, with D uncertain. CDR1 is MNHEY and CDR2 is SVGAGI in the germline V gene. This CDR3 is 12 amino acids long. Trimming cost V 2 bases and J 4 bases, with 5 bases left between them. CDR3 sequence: CASSYGTETQYF. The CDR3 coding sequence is TGTGCCAGCAGTTACGGTACAGAGACCCAGTACTTC.

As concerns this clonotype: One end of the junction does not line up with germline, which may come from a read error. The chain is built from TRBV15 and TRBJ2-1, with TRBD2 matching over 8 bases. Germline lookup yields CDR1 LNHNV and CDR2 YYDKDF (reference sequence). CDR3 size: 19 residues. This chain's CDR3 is CATSGDRPEKREYSGEQFF. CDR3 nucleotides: TGTGCCACCAGCGGAGACCGCCCCGAGAAGCGGGAGTATTCGGGTGAGCAGTTCTTC.

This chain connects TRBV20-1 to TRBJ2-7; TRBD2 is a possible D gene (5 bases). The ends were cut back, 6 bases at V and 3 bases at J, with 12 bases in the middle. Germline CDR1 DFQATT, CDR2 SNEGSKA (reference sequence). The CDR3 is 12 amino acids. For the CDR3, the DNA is TGCAGTGCCCTCCGGGGATTCTACGAGCAGTACTTC. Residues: CSALRGFYEQYF.

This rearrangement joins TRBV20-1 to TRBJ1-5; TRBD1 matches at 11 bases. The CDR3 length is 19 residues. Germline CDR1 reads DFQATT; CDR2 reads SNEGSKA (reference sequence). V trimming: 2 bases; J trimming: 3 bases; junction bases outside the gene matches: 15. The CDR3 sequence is CSARQGTGGPEASNQPQHF. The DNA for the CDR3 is TGCAGTGCTAGACAAGGGACAGGGGGGCCGGAGGCGTCCAATCAGCCCCAGCATTTT.

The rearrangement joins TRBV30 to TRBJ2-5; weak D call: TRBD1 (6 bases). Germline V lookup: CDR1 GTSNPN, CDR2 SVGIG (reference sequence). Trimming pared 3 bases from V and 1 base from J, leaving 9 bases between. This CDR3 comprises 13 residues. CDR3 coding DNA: TGTGCCTGGAGCAAACAGGGCCAAGAGACCCAGTACTTC. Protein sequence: CAWSKQGQETQYF.

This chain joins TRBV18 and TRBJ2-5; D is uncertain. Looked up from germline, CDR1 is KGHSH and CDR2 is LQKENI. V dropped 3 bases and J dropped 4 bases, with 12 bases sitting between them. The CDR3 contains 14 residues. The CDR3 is CASSPTPPGETQYF. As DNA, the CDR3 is TGTGCCAGCTCACCTACGCCACCGGGAGAGACCCAGTACTTC. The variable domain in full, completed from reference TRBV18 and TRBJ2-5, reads NAGVMQNPRHLVRRRGQEARLRCSPMKGHSHVYWYRQLPEEGLKFMVYLQKENIIDESGMPKERFSAEFPKEGPSILRIQQVVRGDSAAYFCASSPTPPGETQYFGPGTRLLVL.

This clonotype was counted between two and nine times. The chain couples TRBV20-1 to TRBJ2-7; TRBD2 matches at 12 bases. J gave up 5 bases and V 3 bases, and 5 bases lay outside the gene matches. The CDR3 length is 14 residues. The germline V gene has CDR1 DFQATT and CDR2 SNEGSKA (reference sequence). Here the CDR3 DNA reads TGCAGTGCTAGGAGACTAGCGGGAGCGAACGAGCAGTACTTC. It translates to CSARRLAGANEQYF.

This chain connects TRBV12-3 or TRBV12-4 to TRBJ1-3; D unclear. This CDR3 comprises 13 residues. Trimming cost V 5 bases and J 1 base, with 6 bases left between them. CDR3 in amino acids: CASSLNSGNTIYF. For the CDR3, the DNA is TGTGCCAGCAGTCTCAATTCTGGAAACACCATATATTTT.

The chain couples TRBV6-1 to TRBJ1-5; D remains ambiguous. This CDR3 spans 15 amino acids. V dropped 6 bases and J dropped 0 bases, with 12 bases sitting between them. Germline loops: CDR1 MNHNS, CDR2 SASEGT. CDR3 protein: CASSRGLNSNQPQHF. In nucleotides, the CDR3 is TGTGCCAGCAGCCGCGGACTAAATAGCAATCAGCCCCAGCATTTT.

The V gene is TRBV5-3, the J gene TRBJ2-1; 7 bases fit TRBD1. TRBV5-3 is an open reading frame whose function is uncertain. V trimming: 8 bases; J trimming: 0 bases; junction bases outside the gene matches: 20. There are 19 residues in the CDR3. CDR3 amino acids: CARLKRGRRNKYSYNEQFF. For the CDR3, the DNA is TGTGCCAGGTTAAAAAGGGGGCGTCGTAATAAATACTCCTACAATGAGCAGTTCTTC.

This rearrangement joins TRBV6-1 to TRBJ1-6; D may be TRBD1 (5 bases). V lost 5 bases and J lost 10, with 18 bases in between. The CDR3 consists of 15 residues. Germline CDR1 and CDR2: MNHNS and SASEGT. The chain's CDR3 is CASSQWDVANSPLHF. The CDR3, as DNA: TGTGCCAGCAGTCAATGGGACGTCGCGAACTCACCCCTCCACTTT.

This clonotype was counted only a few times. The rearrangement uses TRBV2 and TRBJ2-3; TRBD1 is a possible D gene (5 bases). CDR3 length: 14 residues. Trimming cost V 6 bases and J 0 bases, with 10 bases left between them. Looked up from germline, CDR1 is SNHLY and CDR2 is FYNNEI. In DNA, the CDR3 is TGTGCCAGCAGGGACATCCTTAGCACAGATACGCAGTATTTT. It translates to CASRDILSTDTQYF. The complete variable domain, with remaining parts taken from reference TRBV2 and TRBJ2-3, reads EPEVTQTPSHQVTQMGQEVILRCVPISNHLYFYWYRQILGQKVEFLVSFYNNEISEKSEIFDDQFSVERPDGSNFTLKIRSTKLEDSAMYFCASRDILSTDTQYFGPGTRLTVL.

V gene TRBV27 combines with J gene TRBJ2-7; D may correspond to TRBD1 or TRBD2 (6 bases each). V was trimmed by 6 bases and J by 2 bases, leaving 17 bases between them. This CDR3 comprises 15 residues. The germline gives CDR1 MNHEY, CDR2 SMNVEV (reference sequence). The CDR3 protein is CASRSLQGGAYEQYF. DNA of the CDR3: TGTGCCAGCAGGAGCTTACAGGGAGGTGCCTACGAGCAGTACTTC.